This T cell receptor (beta chain) originates from a study of CXCR3-negative and CXCR3-positive naive CD8 T cells. Whole-study findings and limits: Both of the naive subsets showed about the same high diversity, but memory CD8+ cells had much less. Researchers report that CXCR3-positive naive cells carry more hydrophobic TRB CDR3s than CXCR3-negative naive cells.

Per the germline V gene, CDR1 is SGHDT and CDR2 is YYEEEE. The length of the CDR3 is 15 residues. About this clonotype: Its antigen remains unknown.

TRB cDNA was prepared as libraries by UMI-labeled 5' RACE. TCRdb reworked the 5' RACE reads into one entry per CDR3 protein, no DNA. Its table records approximately 100,000 distinct CDR3 sequences. The TCR was taken from a human donor in good health. Some clones in this sample may be carry-over from other donors' samples. The material sequenced was naive CXCR3+ CD8+ T cells from blood. Subset noted: CD45RO-CCR7+CD27+CD95- naive CD8+ T cells expressing CXCR3 (TNR3+). This rearrangement joins TRBV5-6 to TRBJ2-1; TCRdb calls TRBD2, which cannot be checked without DNA. The chain's CDR3 is CASSLGLAGANEQFF.